This T cell receptor (beta chain) derives from a study of blood T cell repertoires in COVID-19. In the original analysis: Estimates of nucleated cell counts were drawn from the amplification of reference gene primers. The protocol was immunoSEQ multiplex PCR, while the TCRdb copy is restricted to in-frame clones and leaves out a portion. V, J and clone size are taken as reported in that table, and D and trimming were inferred from the DNA itself. The repertoire holds 79,000 or so clones, with over 80% as singletons. The CDR3 is 17 amino acids. CDR1 and CDR2 from the germline V gene are KGHSH and LQKENI. Trimming cost V 6 bases and J 2 bases; bases outside gene matches: 6.

Sequencing input: peripheral blood. This TCR came from a human donor in a cohort sampled during active COVID-19. The chain uses TRBV18 and TRBJ2-3, with 15 bases lining up with TRBD2. CDR3 residues: CASSIGLAGGHTDTQYF. The DNA for the CDR3 is TGTGCCAGCTCTATCGGACTAGCGGGAGGGCACACAGATACGCAGTATTTT. The full variable domain, its missing parts supplied by reference TRBV18 and TRBJ2-3, is NAGVMQNPRHLVRRRGQEARLRCSPMKGHSHVYWYRQLPEEGLKFMVYLQKENIIDESGMPKERFSAEFPKEGPSILRIQQVVRGDSAAYFCASSIGLAGGHTDTQYFGPGTRLTVL.